The 3 T cell receptor beta chains in this list originate from one sample, sequenced in a study of regulatory T cells in long-lasting Graves disease. Specified time point: persistent/refractory GD, antithyroid drugs over 5 years with positive TRAb. PBMC-extracted RNA yielded the TCR library. Researchers made TCR beta libraries by using iRepertoire HTBI primers and running Arm-PCR on CDR3 regions. MiXCR, run by TCRdb on the multiplex PCR reads, gives a single entry per CDR3 protein. The data show roughly 500,000 distinct CDR3 sequences, about 20% seen once. The sample was peripheral blood mononuclear cells (PBMCs), taken when the disease was refractory, from a patient treated with antithyroid drugs. The receptors derive from a female donor with Graves disease.

The chain combines TRBV30 with TRBJ2-7; the match to TRBD1 covers 7 bases. The J segment lost 6 bases and the V segment lost 1 base, leaving 6 bases of the junction unmatched. From germline, CDR1 is GTSNPN and CDR2 SVGIG (reference sequence). The CDR3 is 13 amino acids. CDR3 nucleotides: TGTGCCTGGAGTGGACAGGGTTCCGCCGAGCAGTACTTC. This codes for CAWSGQGSAEQYF.

Here the CDR3 reads CASSQDSKGHEQYF. The CDR3 coding sequence is TGCGCCAGCAGCCAAGATAGTAAAGGGCACGAGCAGTACTTC. V usage is TRBV4-3 and J usage is TRBJ2-7; D call uncertain. From germline, CDR1 is LGHNA and CDR2 YSLEER. The CDR3 totals 14 residues. V dropped 0 bases and J dropped 5 bases, with 11 bases sitting between them.

Points on this clonotype: A read error may be the cause here, since a much bigger clone is one base away. The rearrangement links TRBV7-2 to TRBJ1-1; no clear D gene. The germline V gene has CDR1 SGHTA and CDR2 FQGNSA. The CDR3 loop spans 13 amino acids. DNA for the CDR3: TGTGCCAGCAGCTTTAACGGGGTGACTGAAGCTCTCTTT. Its translation: CASSFNGVTEALF.